Sequencing of this T cell receptor (beta chain) was carried out in a study of cytomegalovirus exposure and HLA in healthy donors (TCRdb year 2017). Context from the whole study: The 650 to 750 repertoires of the first cohort and the roughly 120 validation repertoires were produced on the same platform, according to a later analysis. The study was designed to test whether signatures of past pathogen exposure could be identified by cataloging public T cell receptors. A separate validation cohort of approximately 120 different subjects was used in addition to the roughly 670-subject first cohort. High-throughput TCR immunosequencing, statistical association of individual TCRs with disease status, and machine learning were combined to predict cytomegalovirus infection status.

The donors were included in the validation cohort of over a hundred subjects, a group kept apart from the roughly 670-subject first cohort. Library creation used the immunoSEQ multiplex PCR assay. The authors' pipeline ran thus. To diagnose cytomegalovirus status from the catalog of TCR beta chain sequences, a statistical classification framework was built. TCRdb holds this immuneACCESS table with in-frame rearrangements only. Some clones are missing; in checked studies, unresolved V genes explain under half, and the rest has no known cause. V, J and clone size derive from that table, while D and trimming were established from the DNA sequence. Counted in this sample were about 360,000 clones; about nine tenths of them appeared once. Over 0.75% of the sample is held by the ten biggest clonotypes. Including cysteine and phenylalanine, the CDR3 has 15 amino acids. The sequence is cut down to CDR3 DNA, 45 bases in frame from base 1. V and J are truncated by 1 base and 4 bases respectively, leaving an intervening sequence of 14 bases. CDR1 is given as SNHLY and CDR2 as FYNNEI, both from the germline V gene.

Remarks on this clone: The specificity of this receptor is unknown. Base qualities were left out, and no much larger clone turns up one base away.

What the authors observed across the whole study: While some public TCRs were present in many individuals, most TCR sequences turned up only very rarely across donors. Cytomegalovirus status was reported to be diagnosed by the classifier with high specificity and sensitivity in both the original and validation cohorts. The authors suggested that the approach could potentially be extended to other disease states and immunological phenotypes. The validation cohort had no HLA typing available for a later analysis, so co-occurrence within that cohort was assessed over all 120 repertoires. The study listed 164 TCR beta chains as associated with cytomegalovirus. In vitro tests confirmed that a few of the cytomegalovirus-associated TCR beta chains recognize cytomegalovirus antigens. Subsequent analysis determined that TCRs grouped into clusters in the first cohort also showed a tendency toward co-occurrence across the 130 or so validation repertoires, and roughly 95% of cluster scores exceeded 0.

This chain is built from TRBV2 and TRBJ2-7; 6 matching bases give a weak D call of TRBD2. Material for sequencing was PBMCs. The clonotype originates from a woman younger than 30 in good health and CMV-seronegative. The CDR3 protein: CASSEVRDFRYEQYF. Read as DNA, the sequence is TGTGCCAGCAGTGAAGTCCGGGACTTCAGATACGAGCAGTACTTC.